This is a list of T cell receptor beta chains from one sample in a study of CD8+ T cells in alopecia areata. Some clones are missing from TCRdb's copy, which holds only in-frame ones; the method was immunoSEQ multiplex PCR. Found here are hundreds of thousands of clones, 60% of them singletons; the top ten hold 0.75% to 0.95%. The sample consisted of CD4+ T cells sorted from blood, taken around week 54, from a patient treated with tofacitinib. These receptors came from a human donor with alopecia areata. CDR3s include the opening cysteine and the closing phenylalanine or tryptophan. Fields, in order: V gene, J gene, D gene, CDR3 DNA, CDR3 protein. A D gene is named only where the DNA matches it firmly.

TRBV7-3	TRBJ2-1	TRBD2	TGTGCCAGCAGCTTAAGGACTAGAGCCCTAAATGAGCAGTTCTTC	CASSLRTRALNEQFF
TRBV5-1	TRBJ1-5	.	TGCGCCAGCAGCTTGGGCCAGTACCATCAGCCCCAGCATTTT	CASSLGQYHQPQHF
TRBV30	TRBJ1-4	.	TGTGCCTGGAGTCTGGGCTCACCCGGCTCGGGTAATGAAAAACTGTTTTTT	CAWSLGSPGSGNEKLFF
TRBV6-5	TRBJ2-7	TRBD1	TGTGCCAGCAGTTCCCGACAGGGTTCCTACGAGCAGTACTTC	CASSSRQGSYEQYF
TRBV5-1	TRBJ2-1	.	TGCGCCAGCCACCCCGCCCAGGGCACCAATGAGCAGTTCTTC	CASHPAQGTNEQFF
TRBV30	TRBJ1-3	.	TGTGCCTGGAACGGGATAGCGGGAAACACCATATATTTT	CAWNGIAGNTIYF
TRBV10-3	TRBJ1-2	.	TGTGCCATCTCTCCGCGACAGGAGTTAAGCGGCTACACCTTC	CAISPRQELSGYTF
TRBV29-1	TRBJ2-3	TRBD2	TGCAGCTCGGGACTAGCGGGGGGACCACAAGCCACGCAGTATTTT	CSSGLAGGPQATQYF
TRBV25-1	TRBJ1-6	TRBD1	TGTGCCAGCCGACTATCGACAGGGCCAAATTCACCCCTCCACTTT	CASRLSTGPNSPLHF
TRBV5-6	TRBJ1-2	.	TGTGCCAGCAGCTTGGCCGCGGGGGAAAACTATGGCTACACCTTC	CASSLAAGENYGYTF
TRBV30	TRBJ2-4	.	TGTGCCTGGAGGGGTCAGGCTTTGAACATTCAGTACTTC	CAWRGQALNIQYF